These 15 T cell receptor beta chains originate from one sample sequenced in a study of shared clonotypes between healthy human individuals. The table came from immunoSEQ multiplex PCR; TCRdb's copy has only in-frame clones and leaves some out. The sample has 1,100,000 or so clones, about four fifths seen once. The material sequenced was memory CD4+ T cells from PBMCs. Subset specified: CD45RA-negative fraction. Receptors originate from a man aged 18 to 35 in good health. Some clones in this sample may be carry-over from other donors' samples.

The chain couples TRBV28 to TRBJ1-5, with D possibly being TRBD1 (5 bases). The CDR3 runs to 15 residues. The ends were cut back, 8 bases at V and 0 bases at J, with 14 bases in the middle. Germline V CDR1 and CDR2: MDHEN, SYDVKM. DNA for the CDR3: TGTGCCAGCTACCGGGGACTCTATAGCAATCAGCCCCAGCATTTT. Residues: CASYRGLYSNQPQHF.

The CDR3 nucleotides are TGTGCCAGCAGTTACTCGGCCCCTGGGGCGCAGTATTTT. Residues: CASSYSAPGAQYF. The chain couples TRBV6-8 to TRBJ2-3; no definite D call. Between the trimmed V and J ends, which lost 0 bases and 10 bases, there was a span of 11 bases. This CDR3 has 13 amino acids. Germline CDR1 reads MNHGY; CDR2 reads SAAAGT.

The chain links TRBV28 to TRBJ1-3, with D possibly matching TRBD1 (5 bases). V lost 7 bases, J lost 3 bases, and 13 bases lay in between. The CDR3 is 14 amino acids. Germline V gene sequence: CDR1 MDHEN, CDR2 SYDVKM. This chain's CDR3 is CASTGTRNGNTIYF. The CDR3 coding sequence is TGTGCCAGCACAGGGACCCGGAATGGAAACACCATATATTTT.

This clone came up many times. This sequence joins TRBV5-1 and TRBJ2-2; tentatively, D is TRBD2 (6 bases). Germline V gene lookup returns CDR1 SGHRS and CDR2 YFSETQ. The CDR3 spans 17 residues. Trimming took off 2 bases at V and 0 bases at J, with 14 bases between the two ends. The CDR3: CASSFRSGDSNTGELFF. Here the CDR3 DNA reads TGCGCCAGCAGCTTCCGTAGCGGAGACTCGAACACCGGGGAGCTGTTTTTT.

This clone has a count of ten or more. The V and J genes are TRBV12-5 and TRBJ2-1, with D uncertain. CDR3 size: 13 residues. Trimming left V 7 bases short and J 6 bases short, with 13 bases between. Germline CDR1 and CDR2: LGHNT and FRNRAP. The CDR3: CASARSGPNEQFF. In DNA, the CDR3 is TGTGCTAGTGCCCGGTCGGGCCCCAATGAGCAGTTCTTC.

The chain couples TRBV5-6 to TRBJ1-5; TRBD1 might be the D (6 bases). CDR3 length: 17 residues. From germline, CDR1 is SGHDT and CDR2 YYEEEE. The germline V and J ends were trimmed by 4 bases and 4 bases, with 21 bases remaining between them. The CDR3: CASSVSRGGVVNQPQHF. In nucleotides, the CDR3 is TGTGCCAGCAGCGTTAGCAGGGGAGGGGTAGTGAATCAGCCCCAGCATTTT. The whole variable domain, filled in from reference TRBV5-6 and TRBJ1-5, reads DAGVTQSPTHLIKTRGQQVTLRCSPKSGHDTVSWYQQALGQGPQFIFQYYEEEERQRGNFPDRFSGHQFPNYSSELNVNALLLGDSALYLCASSVSRGGVVNQPQHFGDGTRLSIL.

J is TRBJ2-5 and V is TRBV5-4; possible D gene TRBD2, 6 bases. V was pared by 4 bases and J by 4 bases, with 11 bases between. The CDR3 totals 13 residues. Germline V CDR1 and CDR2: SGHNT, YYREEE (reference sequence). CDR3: CASSRQGGETQYF. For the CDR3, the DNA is TGTGCCAGCAGCCGCCAGGGAGGAGAGACCCAGTACTTC. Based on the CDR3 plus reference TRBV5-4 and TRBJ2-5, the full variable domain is ETGVTQSPTHLIKTRGQQVTLRCSSQSGHNTVSWYQQALGQGPQFIFQYYREEENGRGNFPPRFSGLQFPNYSSELNVNALELDDSALYLCASSRQGGETQYFGPGTRLLVL.

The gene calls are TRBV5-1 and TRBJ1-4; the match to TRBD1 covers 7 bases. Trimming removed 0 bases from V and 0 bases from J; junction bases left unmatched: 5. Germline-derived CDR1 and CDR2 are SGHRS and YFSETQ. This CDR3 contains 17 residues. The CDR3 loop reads CASSLARGQATNEKLFF. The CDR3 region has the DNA TGCGCCAGCAGCTTGGCCCGTGGACAGGCAACTAATGAAAAACTGTTTTTT.

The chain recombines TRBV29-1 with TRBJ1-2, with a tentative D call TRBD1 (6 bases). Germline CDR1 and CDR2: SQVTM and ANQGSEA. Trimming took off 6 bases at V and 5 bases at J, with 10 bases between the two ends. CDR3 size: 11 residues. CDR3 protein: CSVLQGYGYTF. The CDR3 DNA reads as TGCAGCGTGCTTCAGGGGTATGGCTACACCTTC.

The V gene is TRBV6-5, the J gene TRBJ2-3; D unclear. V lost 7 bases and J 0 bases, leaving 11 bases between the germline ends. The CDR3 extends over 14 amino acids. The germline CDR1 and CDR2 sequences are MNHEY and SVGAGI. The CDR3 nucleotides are TGTGCCAGCAAAATGACACCGAGCACAGATACGCAGTATTTT. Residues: CASKMTPSTDTQYF.

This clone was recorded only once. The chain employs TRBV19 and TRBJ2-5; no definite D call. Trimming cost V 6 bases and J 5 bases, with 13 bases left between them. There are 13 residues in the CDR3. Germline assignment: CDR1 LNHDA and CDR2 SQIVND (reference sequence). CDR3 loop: CASRTAPGETQYF. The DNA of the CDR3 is TGTGCCAGTAGGACGGCCCCTGGGGAGACCCAGTACTTC.

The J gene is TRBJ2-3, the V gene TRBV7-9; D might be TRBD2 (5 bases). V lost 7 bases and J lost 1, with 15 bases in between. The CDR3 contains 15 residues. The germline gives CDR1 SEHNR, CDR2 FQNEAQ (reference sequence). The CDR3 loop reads CASNYPGIGTDTQYF. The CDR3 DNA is TGTGCCAGCAACTATCCGGGGATCGGCACAGATACGCAGTATTTT.

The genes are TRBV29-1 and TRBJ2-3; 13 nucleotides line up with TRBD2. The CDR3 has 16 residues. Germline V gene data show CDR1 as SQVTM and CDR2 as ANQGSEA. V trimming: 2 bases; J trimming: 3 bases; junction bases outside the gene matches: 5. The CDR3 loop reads CSVERTSGSRTDTQYF. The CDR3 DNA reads TGCAGCGTTGAAAGGACTAGCGGGAGTCGGACAGATACGCAGTATTTT.

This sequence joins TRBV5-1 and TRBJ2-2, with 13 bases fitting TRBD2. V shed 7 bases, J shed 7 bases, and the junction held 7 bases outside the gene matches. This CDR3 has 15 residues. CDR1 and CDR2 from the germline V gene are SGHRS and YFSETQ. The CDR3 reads CASSGLAGAGGELFF. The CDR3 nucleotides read TGCGCCAGCTCCGGACTAGCGGGAGCCGGCGGGGAGCTGTTTTTT.

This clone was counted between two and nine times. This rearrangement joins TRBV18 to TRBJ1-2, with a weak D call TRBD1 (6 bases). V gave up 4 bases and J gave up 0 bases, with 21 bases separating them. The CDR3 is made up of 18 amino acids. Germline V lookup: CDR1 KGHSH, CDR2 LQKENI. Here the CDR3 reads CASSHSSGQSTANYGYTF. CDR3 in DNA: TGTGCCAGCTCACATTCCAGTGGACAGAGTACAGCTAACTATGGCTACACCTTC.